A selection of T cell receptor beta chains follows, all from one sample in a study of blood T cell repertoires in COVID-19. Assay used: immunoSEQ multiplex PCR; TCRdb lists only in-frame clones, some missing. This table holds about 220,000 clones, approximately 80% found once. Material: PBMCs or T cells enriched from blood (not recorded which). Source of these receptors: a woman aged 40-49 years with acute COVID-19. The CDR3 runs from the conserved cysteine through the conserved F or W. A D gene is named only where the DNA matches it firmly. A row's size may be missing; if present it is once, few, many or a size class.

>TRBJ2-7|once|TRBD2|TRBV30
TGTGCCTGGTCTTCTAGCGGGAGTCCACCCTACGAGCAGTACTTC
CAWSSSGSPPYEQYF
>TRBJ1-2|.|.|TRBV9
TGTGCCAGCAGCGCCTCATTAGTCAGGGGAGACTATGGCTACACCTTC
CASSASLVRGDYGYTF
>TRBJ2-2|.|.|TRBV6-4
TGTGCCAGCAGTGACCTCGAGACCGGGGAGCTGTTTTTT
CASSDLETGELFF
>TRBJ1-1|.|.|TRBV12-3/TRBV12-4
TGTGCCAGCAGCGCAACATTGGAGACTGAAGCTTTCTTT
CASSATLETEAFF
>TRBJ2-2|.|.|TRBV7-2
TGTGCCAGCAGCGTAGACAGAACGAACACCGGGGAGCTGTTTTTT
CASSVDRTNTGELFF
>TRBJ2-6|.|.|TRBV11-2
TGTGCCAGCAGGGTAGTTAAGCTAGCGAACGGGGCCAACGTCCTGACTTTC
CASRVVKLANGANVLTF
>TRBJ2-3|few|.|TRBV5-5
TGTGCCAGCAGCCCTTTTATAGATACGCAGTATTTT
CASSPFIDTQYF
>TRBJ1-3|.|.|TRBV27
TGTGCCAGCAGTTTCGGTGGAAACACCATATATTTT
CASSFGGNTIYF
>TRBJ2-1|.|TRBD2|TRBV5-1
TGCGCCAGCAGCTCGACTAGCGGGGCCTACAATGAGCAGTTCTTC
CASSSTSGAYNEQFF
>TRBJ1-1|.|.|TRBV7-2
TGTGCCAGCAGCTTACTCGGGGGGCGCGGCGCTGAAGCTTTCTTT
CASSLLGGRGAEAFF
>TRBJ1-5|.|.|TRBV30
TGTGCCTGGAGTGTACGGGGGGGAAGAAGACAGCCCCAGCATTTT
CAWSVRGGRRQPQHF
>TRBJ2-6|.|.|TRBV2
TGTGCCAGCAGTGGGGCAAACTCTGGGGCCAACGTCCTGACTTTC
CASSGANSGANVLTF
>TRBJ1-5|.|TRBD1|TRBV19
TGTGCCAGTAGGCCCTCACACAGGGGGTCAGGAGGCAATCAGCCCCAGCATTTT
CASRPSHRGSGGNQPQHF
>TRBJ2-5|.|.|TRBV24-1
TGTGCCACCAGTGATTTCCGAGGGGGACGTCTAGAGACCCAGTACTTC
CATSDFRGGRLETQYF
>TRBJ2-7|many|.|TRBV4-1
TGCGCCAGCAGCCAAGGACTAGGGTACGAGCAGTACTTC
CASSQGLGYEQYF
>TRBJ1-2|.|TRBD1|TRBV19
TGTGCCAGTAGCCGGACAGGGGACTATGGCTACACCTTC
CASSRTGDYGYTF
>TRBJ2-2|.|TRBD2|TRBV9
TGTGCCAGCAGCGTAGGCCCTAGCGGAGAGGGTAGGGAGCTGTTTTTT
CASSVGPSGEGRELFF
>TRBJ2-2|.|.|TRBV11-3
TGTGCCAGCAGCTTTTCAGGTCTGGGGGAGCTGTTTTTT
CASSFSGLGELFF
>TRBJ2-1|.|TRBD1|TRBV25-1
TGTGCCAGCAGTCGGGACAGTTACAATGAGCAGTTCTTC
CASSRDSYNEQFF
>TRBJ2-2|.|.|TRBV19
TGTGCCAGTAGTATTAGTGACTTGAACACCGGGGAGCTGTTTTTT
CASSISDLNTGELFF
>TRBJ1-1|.|TRBD1|TRBV7-2
TGTGCCAGCAGCCATGACAGGGGGAACACTGAAGCTTTCTTT
CASSHDRGNTEAFF
>TRBJ2-7|.|TRBD2|TRBV5-4
TGTGCCAGCAGCTCCTGGGGGGGGAGGGCCGCCGAGCAGTACTTC
CASSSWGGRAAEQYF
>TRBJ2-3|.|TRBD2|TRBV5-1
TGCGCCAGCACCGAAGTTGGGACTAGAGTCGCGGCAGATACGCAGTATTTT
CASTEVGTRVAADTQYF
>TRBJ2-5|.|TRBD1|TRBV25-1
TGTGCCAGCAGTAAGAGGACAGGCCGGGGGACCCAGTACTTC
CASSKRTGRGTQYF
>TRBJ1-6|.|.|TRBV27
TGTGCCAGCAAAGATGTAGGCGGCGATTCACCCCTCCACTTT
CASKDVGGDSPLHF
>TRBJ1-5|.|.|TRBV6-2/TRBV6-3
TGTGCCAGCAGTTACTCGGGGGGTATGGGGAATCAGCCCCAGCATTTT
CASSYSGGMGNQPQHF
>TRBJ1-5|.|TRBD1|TRBV30
TGTGCCTGGAGTCCGGGACAGGGAGGGGATCAGCCCCAGCATTTT
CAWSPGQGGDQPQHF
>TRBJ1-1|.|.|TRBV5-1
TGCGCCAGCAGGAACAGGGACACTGAAGCTTTCTTT
CASRNRDTEAFF
>TRBJ2-5|.|.|TRBV14
TGTGCCAGCAGACAGACCTTCCAAGAGACCCAGTACTTC
CASRQTFQETQYF
>TRBJ2-5|.|TRBD2|TRBV9
TGTGCCAGCAGCGAACAACCTAGCGGGAGGGAGACCCAGTACTTC
CASSEQPSGRETQYF
>TRBJ2-2|.|TRBD1|TRBV30
TGTGCCTGGAGTTTAAAGGTGGGACAGGGCACCGGGGAGCTGTTTTTT
CAWSLKVGQGTGELFF
>TRBJ2-7|.|.|TRBV18
TGTGCCAGCTCATCAGGATTAAGCCCCAACGAGCAGTACTTC
CASSSGLSPNEQYF
>TRBJ1-1|.|TRBD1|TRBV5-1
TGCGCCAGCAGCGGCGGTTTAGGACAGGGAAAAATGAACACTGAAGCTTTCTTT
CASSGGLGQGKMNTEAFF
>TRBJ2-3|.|TRBD1|TRBV5-1
TGCGCCAGCAGCCCCCCGACAGGGGGCGGCACAGATACGCAGTATTTT
CASSPPTGGGTDTQYF
>TRBJ2-2|.|.|TRBV3-1/TRBV3-2
TGTGCCAGCAGCCAATTCGGGACACCGAACACCGGGGAGCTGTTTTTT
CASSQFGTPNTGELFF
>TRBJ1-6|.|.|TRBV27
TGTGCCAGCAGTCCGGCCGGGGGGGGCGTCTATTCACCCCTCCACTTT
CASSPAGGGVYSPLHF
>TRBJ1-1|.|.|TRBV10-1
TGCGCCAGCACCAGGGGCGCGAACACTGAAGCTTTCTTT
CASTRGANTEAFF
>TRBJ1-2|.|.|TRBV5-6
TGTGCCAGCAGCCAGGGGATCTATGGCTACACCTTC
CASSQGIYGYTF
>TRBJ1-2|.|.|TRBV30
TGTGCCTGGAGTGTATTTTCTGGCAGTTCCTATGGCTACACCTTC
CAWSVFSGSSYGYTF
>TRBJ1-6|.|TRBD1|TRBV7-3
TGTGCCAGCAGCGCACAGGGGGCCGGTAATAATTCACCCCTCCACTTT
CASSAQGAGNNSPLHF
>TRBJ2-7|.|.|TRBV10-1
TGCGCCAGCAGTGAGTCGACGGGGGTCGGATACGAGCAGTACTTC
CASSESTGVGYEQYF
>TRBJ1-2|.|.|TRBV11-2
TGTGCCAGCAGCTTAGCCGCCAGGGCCTATGGCTACACCTTC
CASSLAARAYGYTF
>TRBJ1-2|.|.|TRBV5-1
TGCGCCAGCAGCCCCCGGCAGGGAAACTATGGCTACACCTTC
CASSPRQGNYGYTF
>TRBJ1-3|.|.|TRBV28
TGTGCCAGCAAGCGTTCTGGAAACACCATATATTTT
CASKRSGNTIYF
>TRBJ2-7|few|TRBD1|TRBV2
TGTGCCAGTTCCGTTCAGGGGGAAGGGTACGAGCAGTACTTC
CASSVQGEGYEQYF